This TCR beta chain was sequenced during a study of T cell responses to AZD1222 COVID-19 vaccine. Germline assignment: CDR1 LGHDT and CDR2 YNNKEL (reference sequence). Trimming removed 0 bases at V and 8 bases at J, with 10 bases between. There are 13 residues in the CDR3. Libraries were prepared by immunoSEQ multiplex PCR; TCRdb keeps only in-frame clonotypes and omits some of them. The sample lists roughly 160,000 clones, around 92% occurring once. The table lists this clone with a few counts. Source: peripheral blood, taken on day 0 of MenACWY control vaccination. The rearrangement joins TRBV3-1 (or the pseudogene TRBV3-2) to TRBJ1-2; D remains ambiguous. The TCR was taken from an adult in good health. The CDR3, as DNA: TGTGCCAGCAGCCAAGAGGTCACACGCGGCTACACCTTC. Its translation: CASSQEVTRGYTF.